This T cell receptor beta chain was retrieved from a study of shared clonotypes between healthy human individuals. The overall study: Donors had three CD4 naive, three CD4 memory, two CD8 naive and one CD8 memory plate apiece.

Details on this clone: What it binds is not known. One end of the junction is discordant with germline, which a read error may explain.

The investigators split CD4+ cells into a CD45RA+ naive subset and a CD45RA-negative memory subset. This CDR3 is built from 13 residues. From germline, CDR1 is LNHDA and CDR2 SQIVND (reference sequence). Broader study findings: Sharing across four donors was highest in naive CD4 (roughly 5%) and lowest in memory CD8 (around 0.4%).

Per sorted-subset replicate PCR, input was approximately 210 ng DNA, representing roughly 28,000 T cell genomes. Here immunoSEQ multiplex PCR was the method, and the copy in TCRdb shows in-frame clones only, minus some. Found here are about 2 million clones, roughly 94% of them singletons; the top ten hold 0.1% to 0.15%. The V gene is TRBV19, the J gene TRBJ2-2; D unclear. The sample taken for sequencing was naive CD4+ T cells sorted from blood. The subset: CD45RA+ positively selected. The clonotype originates from a man aged 18 to 29 in good health. In nucleotides, the CDR3 is TGTGGCAGTAGTATCTCCGAATACGGGGAGCTGTTTTTT. It specifies CGSSISEYGELFF.